This T cell receptor beta chain was obtained from a study of CXCR3-negative and CXCR3-positive naive CD8 T cells. Study-wide results and limits: Memory CD8+ cells had much lower diversity, and both naive subsets had comparably high diversity. Greater hydrophobicity was found in TRB CDR3s of CXCR3-positive naive cells than of CXCR3-negative naive cells. Naive cells that were CXCR3-negative or CXCR3-positive used TRBV-TRBJ genes alike, while memory cells diverged. Fresh PBMCs went into most assays, and CXCR3 expression partly declined after cryopreservation.

Every CD8+ subset sample held a few hundred thousand flow-sorted cells, done in triplicate. Carrying UMI labels, the TRB cDNA libraries were prepared through 5' RACE. Reprocessing the 5' RACE reads, TCRdb reports a single entry for every CDR3 protein and omits DNA. Listed are about 98,000 distinct CDR3 sequences; 0.85% to 1.4% falls within the top ten. CDR1 and CDR2 (germline): SQVTM, ANQGSEA. The CDR3 sequence is 16 residues long. About this clonotype itself: Its antigen is still unknown.

Specimen: naive CXCR3+ CD8+ T cells from blood. As to subset: CD45RO-CCR7+CD27+CD95- naive CD8+ T cells expressing CXCR3 (TNR3+). The receptor was derived from a human donor in good health. Some clones in this sample may be carry-over from other donors' samples. The J gene is TRBJ2-7, the V gene TRBV29-1; TCRdb picks TRBD2, but there is no DNA to check that call. The CDR3 is CSVETAGQSSSYEQYF.